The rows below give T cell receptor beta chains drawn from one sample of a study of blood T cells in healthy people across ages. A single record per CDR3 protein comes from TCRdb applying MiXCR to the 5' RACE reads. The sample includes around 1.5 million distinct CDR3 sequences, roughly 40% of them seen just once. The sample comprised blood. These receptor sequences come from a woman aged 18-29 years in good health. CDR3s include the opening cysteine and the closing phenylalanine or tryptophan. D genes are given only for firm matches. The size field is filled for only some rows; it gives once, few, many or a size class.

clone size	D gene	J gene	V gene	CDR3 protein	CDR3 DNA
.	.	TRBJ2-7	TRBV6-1	CASSERFERDHEQYF	TGTGCCAGCAGTGAAAGGTTCGAGAGGGACCACGAGCAGTACTTC
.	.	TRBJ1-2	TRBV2	CASSEYVSSNYGYTF	TGTGCCAGCAGTGAATATGTCAGTAGTAACTATGGCTACACCTTC
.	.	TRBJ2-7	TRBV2	CASRGRRSYEQYF	TGTGCCAGCAGAGGACGGAGATCCTACGAGCAGTACTTC
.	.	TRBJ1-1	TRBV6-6	CASSRDRLNEAFF	TGTGCCAGCAGTCGTGACAGGTTGAATGAAGCTTTCTTT
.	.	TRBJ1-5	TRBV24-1	CATSDRTGRVGQPQHF	TGTGCCACCAGTGATCGCACAGGGAGGGTTGGCCAGCCCCAGCATTTT
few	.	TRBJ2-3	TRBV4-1	CASSQGVLGSTDTQYF	TGCGCCAGCAGCCAAGGGGTACTTGGGAGCACAGATACGCAGTATTTT
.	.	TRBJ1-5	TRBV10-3	CAISESDRISNQPQHF	TGTGCCATCAGTGAGTCGGACCGGATTAGCAATCAGCCCCAGCATTTT
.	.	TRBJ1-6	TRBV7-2	CASSLSGIYNSPLHF	TGTGCCAGCAGCCTTAGCGGGATCTATAATTCACCCCTCCACTTT
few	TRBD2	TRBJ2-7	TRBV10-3	CAIRDLTGRTYEQYF	TGTGCCATCAGAGACTTAACCGGGAGGACCTACGAGCAGTACTTC
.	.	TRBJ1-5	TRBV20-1	CSTTATDQPQHF	TGCAGTACGACAGCCACCGATCAGCCCCAGCATTTT
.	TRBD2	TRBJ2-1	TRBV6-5	CASSYAGLAGGSSYNEQFF	TGTGCCAGCAGTTACGCGGGACTAGCGGGGGGAAGCTCCTACAATGAGCAGTTCTTC
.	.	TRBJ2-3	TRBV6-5	CASSSFPKGADTQYF	TGTGCCAGCAGTTCTTTTCCTAAAGGGGCAGATACGCAGTATTTT
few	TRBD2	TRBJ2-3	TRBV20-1	CSARDGLAASTDTQYF	TGCAGTGCTAGAGATGGACTAGCAGCTAGCACAGATACGCAGTATTTT
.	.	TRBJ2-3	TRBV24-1	CATSDLGRGTSTDTQYF	TGTGCCACCAGTGACCTGGGACGGGGGACTAGCACAGATACGCAGTATTTT
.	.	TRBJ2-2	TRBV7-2	CASSLVALVTGELFF	TGTGCCAGCAGCTTAGTGGCGCTAGTCACCGGGGAGCTGTTTTTT
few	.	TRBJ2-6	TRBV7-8	CASSPPGLPEDSGANVLTF	TGTGCCAGCAGCCCACCGGGACTCCCTGAGGACTCTGGGGCCAACGTCCTGACTTTC
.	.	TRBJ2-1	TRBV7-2	CASSLVGPPNEQFF	TGTGCCAGCAGCTTAGTAGGGCCTCCTAATGAGCAGTTCTTC
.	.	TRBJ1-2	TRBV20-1	CSAVGWGSNGYTF	TGCAGTGCCGTCGGGTGGGGGTCAAATGGCTACACCTTC
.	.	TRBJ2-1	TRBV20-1	CSARGVVNEQFF	TGCAGTGCTAGAGGGGTAGTAAATGAGCAGTTCTTC
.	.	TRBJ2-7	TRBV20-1	CSAPWGSEQYF	TGCAGTGCCCCGTGGGGGTCTGAGCAGTACTTC
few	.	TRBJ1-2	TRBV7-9	CASSPGNNYGYTF	TGTGCCAGCAGTCCCGGGAATAACTATGGCTACACCTTC
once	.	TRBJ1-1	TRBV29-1	CGVRHPDKYTTEAFF	TGCGGCGTTAGACACCCCGATAAATATACCACTGAAGCTTTCTTT
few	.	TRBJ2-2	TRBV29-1	CSVEKGGELFF	TGCAGCGTTGAGAAGGGCGGGGAGCTGTTTTTT
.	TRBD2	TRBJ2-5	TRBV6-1	CASSDTPNYLAGGQETQYF	TGTGCCAGCAGTGACACCCCGAACTATCTAGCGGGGGGGCAGGAGACCCAGTACTTC
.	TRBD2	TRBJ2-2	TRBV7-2	CASSLRASGTGGELFF	TGTGCCAGCAGCTTAAGGGCTAGCGGGACCGGCGGGGAGCTGTTTTTT
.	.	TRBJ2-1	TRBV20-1	CSARDQGGALVDEQFF	TGCAGTGCTAGAGATCAGGGGGGGGCATTGGTGGATGAGCAGTTCTTC
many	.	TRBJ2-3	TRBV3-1	CASSQEFPDTQYF	TGTGCCAGCAGCCAAGAATTTCCGGATACGCAGTATTTT
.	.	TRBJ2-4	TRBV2	CASSEERILNIQYF	TGTGCCAGCAGTGAAGAGCGGATTCTAAACATTCAGTACTTC
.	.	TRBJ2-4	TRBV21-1	CASSNGTARLAKNIQYF	TGTGCCAGCAGCAACGGGACAGCGCGATTGGCCAAAAACATTCAGTACTTC
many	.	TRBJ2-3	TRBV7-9	CASSQTVDTQYF	TGTGCCAGCAGCCAAACCGTAGATACGCAGTATTTT
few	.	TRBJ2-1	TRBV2	CASVSKRTNSYNEQFF	TGTGCCAGCGTTAGTAAGAGGACCAACTCCTACAATGAGCAGTTCTTC
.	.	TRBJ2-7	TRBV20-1	CSAAKPGRNSYEQYF	TGCAGTGCTGCTAAGCCGGGACGGAACTCCTACGAGCAGTACTTC
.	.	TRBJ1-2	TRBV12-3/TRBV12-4	CASSLALGALSYGYTF	TGTGCCAGCAGTTTAGCGTTGGGGGCGCTGAGCTATGGCTACACCTTC
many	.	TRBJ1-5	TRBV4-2	CASSQEGGHQPQHF	TGTGCCAGCAGCCAAGAGGGTGGTCATCAGCCCCAGCATTTT
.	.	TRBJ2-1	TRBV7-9	CASRAGVGNNEQFF	TGTGCCAGCAGAGCCGGTGTGGGGAACAATGAGCAGTTCTTC
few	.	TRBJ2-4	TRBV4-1	CASSPRGWTNSKNIQYF	TGCGCCAGCAGCCCCAGGGGGTGGACTAATTCCAAAAACATTCAGTACTTC
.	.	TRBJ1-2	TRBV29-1	CSVEDGTYGYTF	TGCAGCGTTGAAGATGGGACCTATGGCTACACCTTC
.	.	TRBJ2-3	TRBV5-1	CAGSLASGTDTQYF	TGCGCCGGCAGCCTGGCTAGCGGCACAGATACGCAGTATTTT
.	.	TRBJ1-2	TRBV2	CASTVSQGYTF	TGTGCCAGCACGGTCTCCCAAGGCTACACCTTC
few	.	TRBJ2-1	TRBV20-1	CSARPQRTSYNEQFF	TGCAGTGCTAGGCCTCAGCGGACCTCCTACAATGAGCAGTTCTTC
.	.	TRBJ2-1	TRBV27	CASSFWDGANEQFF	TGTGCCAGCAGTTTCTGGGACGGGGCCAATGAGCAGTTCTTC
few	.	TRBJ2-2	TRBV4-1	CASSQGGLAVGGELFF	TGCGCCAGCAGCCAGGGCGGACTGGCTGTTGGCGGGGAGCTGTTTTTT
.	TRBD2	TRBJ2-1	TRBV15	CATSRGSGTYNEQFF	TGTGCCACCAGCAGAGGTAGCGGGACCTACAATGAGCAGTTCTTC
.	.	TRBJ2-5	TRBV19	CASSIGTTYQETQYF	TGTGCCAGTAGTATTGGGACCACGTACCAAGAGACCCAGTACTTC
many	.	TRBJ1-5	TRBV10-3	CATRTDAGAPQHF	TGTGCCACCCGGACAGACGCGGGTGCGCCCCAGCATTTT
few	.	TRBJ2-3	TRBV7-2	CASSLELGEDTQYF	TGTGCCAGCAGCTTAGAGTTAGGAGAAGATACGCAGTATTTT
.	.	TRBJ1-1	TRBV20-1	CSAPQGLVTEAFF	TGCAGTGCCCCCCAGGGTTTGGTCACTGAAGCTTTCTTT
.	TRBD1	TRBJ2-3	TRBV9	CASSHPTGGTDTQYF	TGTGCCAGCAGCCACCCGACAGGGGGCACAGATACGCAGTATTTT
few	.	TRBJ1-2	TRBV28	CASTDGTNYGYTF	TGTGCCAGCACCGACGGGACTAACTATGGCTACACCTTC
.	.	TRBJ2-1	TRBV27	CASSLASANNEQFF	TGTGCCAGCAGTTTAGCCAGTGCCAACAATGAGCAGTTCTTC
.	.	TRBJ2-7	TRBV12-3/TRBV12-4	CASSLGGAANEQYF	TGTGCCAGCAGTTTAGGGGGCGCAGCGAATGAGCAGTACTTC
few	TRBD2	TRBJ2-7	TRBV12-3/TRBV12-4	CASSLDGRSDEQYF	TGTGCCAGCAGTTTAGACGGGAGGAGCGACGAGCAGTACTTC
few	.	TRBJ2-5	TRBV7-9	CASSFAGLQETQYF	TGTGCCAGCAGCTTCGCGGGACTTCAAGAGACCCAGTACTTC
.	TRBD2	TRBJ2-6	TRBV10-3	CAISLAGRESGANVLTF	TGTGCCATCAGCCTAGCGGGGAGAGAGTCTGGGGCCAACGTCCTGACTTTC
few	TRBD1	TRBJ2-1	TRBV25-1	CASSEGQVLYNEQFF	TGTGCCAGCAGTGAAGGACAGGTTCTCTACAATGAGCAGTTCTTC
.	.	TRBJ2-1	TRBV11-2	CASSLETGFDEQFF	TGTGCCAGCAGCTTAGAAACGGGGTTCGATGAGCAGTTCTTC
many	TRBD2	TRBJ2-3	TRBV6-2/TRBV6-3	CASSSLRTSGGFTDTQYF	TGTGCCAGCAGCTCCTTGAGGACTAGCGGGGGCTTCACAGATACGCAGTATTTT
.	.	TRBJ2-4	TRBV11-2	CASSTTGLNIQYF	TGTGCCAGCAGCACGACCGGCCTAAACATTCAGTACTTC
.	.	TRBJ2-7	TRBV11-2	CASSLTGGGVASGRSGLSYEQYF	TGTGCCAGCAGCCTGACAGGGGGCGGTGTGGCTAGCGGGAGATCGGGTCTCTCCTACGAGCAGTACTTC
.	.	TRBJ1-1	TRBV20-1	CSAGGMNTEAFF	TGCAGTGCGGGAGGCATGAACACTGAAGCTTTCTTT